The 25 T cell receptor beta chains in this list originate from one sample, sequenced in a study of T cells after yellow fever vaccination. TCRdb itself ran the 5' RACE reads through MiXCR, one entry per CDR3 protein. The table includes 150,000 to 200,000 distinct CDR3 sequences, approximately 10% detected once. Sequenced here: CD8+ T cells sorted from PBMCs, sampled 45 days after the yellow fever booster vaccination. These receptors all come from a man aged 18 to 30 who received the YFV17D yellow fever vaccine.

This clonotype was recorded a few times. This chain joins TRBV7-9 and TRBJ1-1, with a weak D call TRBD1 (5 bases). Germline V gene lookup returns CDR1 SEHNR and CDR2 FQNEAQ (reference sequence). The germline V and J ends were trimmed by 5 bases and 4 bases, with 14 bases remaining between them. This CDR3 is 14 amino acids long. The CDR3: CASSPLVGGTEAFF. The CDR3 bases are TGTGCCAGCAGCCCTTTAGTCGGGGGCACTGAAGCTTTCTTT.

This clonotype was counted a few times. V usage is TRBV4-3 and J usage is TRBJ2-3, with D tentatively TRBD1 (5 bases). The CDR3 runs to 14 residues. Germline CDR1 LGHNA, CDR2 YSLEER. With 3 bases removed from V and 0 bases from J, the gap between germline ends came to 7 bases. DNA of the CDR3: TGCGCCAGCAGCCAGGACACCAGCACAGATACGCAGTATTTT. Residues: CASSQDTSTDTQYF.

This clonotype was recorded many times. V is TRBV27 and J is TRBJ2-1, with a weak D call TRBD1 (6 bases). The germline gives CDR1 MNHEY, CDR2 SMNVEV (reference sequence). The V gene lost 7 bases and the J gene lost 3 bases, with 13 bases spanning the gap. The CDR3 covers 14 residues. Here the CDR3 DNA reads TGTGCCAGCACCAGAGAGGGGGTCTACAATGAGCAGTTCTTC. Translation: CASTREGVYNEQFF.

This clonotype was seen ten or more times. This rearrangement joins TRBV27 to TRBJ2-6; either TRBD1 or TRBD2 may supply D (5 bases each). The CDR3 runs to 18 residues. The ends were cut back, 7 bases at V and 0 bases at J, with 19 bases in the middle. In germline, CDR1 is MNHEY, CDR2 SMNVEV (reference sequence). The CDR3 DNA follows: TGTGCCAGCACCCAGTGGGGACGTCCGAGCTCTGGGGCCAACGTCCTGACTTTC. Amino acid sequence: CASTQWGRPSSGANVLTF.

This clonotype turned up a few times. This chain joins TRBV19 and TRBJ2-1, with 7 bases that match TRBD2. V shed 7 bases and J 3 bases; nucleotides not matched to a gene: 3. Looked up from germline, CDR1 is LNHDA and CDR2 is SQIVND (reference sequence). CDR3 length: 13 amino acids. The chain's CDR3 is CASMGGNYNEQFF. The CDR3 DNA reads TGTGCCAGTATGGGGGGGAACTACAATGAGCAGTTCTTC.

The chain combines TRBV7-8 with TRBJ1-5, with D possibly matching TRBD1 (5 bases). The CDR3 loop spans 14 amino acids. V lost 6 bases to trimming and J lost 6 bases, with 15 bases between them. Per germline, CDR1 SGHVS and CDR2 FQNEAQ. CDR3 DNA sequence: TGTGCCAGCAGAGACGGCAGGGCAAGTCAGCCCCAGCATTTT. Its protein is CASRDGRASQPQHF.

There are a few counts of this clonotype. This sequence joins TRBV6-2 or TRBV6-3 and TRBJ2-1; no clear D. From germline, CDR1 is MNHEY and CDR2 SVGEGT. There are 13 residues in the CDR3. The germline V and J ends were trimmed by 3 bases and 4 bases, with 7 bases remaining between them. CDR3 protein: CASSYLSYNEQFF. The CDR3 bases are TGTGCCAGCAGTTATTTGTCTTACAATGAGCAGTTCTTC.

The rearrangement links TRBV13 to TRBJ1-1; D ambiguous. Germline loops: CDR1 PRHDT, CDR2 FYEKMQ (reference sequence). The CDR3 length is 12 residues. Trimming removed 4 bases from V and 1 base from J, with 4 bases in between. CDR3 amino acids: CASSSENTEAFF. As DNA, the CDR3 is TGTGCCAGCAGCTCAGAGAACACTGAAGCTTTCTTT. Using reference TRBV13 and TRBJ1-1 for the parts outside the CDR3, the full variable domain is AAGVIQSPRHLIKEKRETATLKCYPIPRHDTVYWYQQGPGQDPQFLISFYEKMQSDKGSIPDRFSAQQFSDYHSELNMSSLELGDSALYFCASSSENTEAFFGQGTRLTVV.

The chain combines TRBV6-2 or TRBV6-3 with TRBJ1-5; D perhaps matches TRBD1 (5 bases). V was clipped by 2 bases and J by 7 bases, with 15 bases between them. This CDR3 has 15 amino acids. Germline V gene data show CDR1 as MNHEY and CDR2 as SVGEGT. CDR3 bases: TGTGCCAGCAGTTACCGGCAGCCGGGGGGGCAGCCCCAGCATTTT. It specifies CASSYRQPGGQPQHF.

This clonotype occurred a few times. This chain joins TRBV27 and TRBJ1-2; 8 bases map to TRBD1. The CDR3 covers 15 residues. Germline lookup yields CDR1 MNHEY and CDR2 SMNVEV (reference sequence). The J segment lost 4 bases and the V segment lost 5 bases, leaving 9 bases of the junction unmatched. As DNA, the CDR3 is TGTGCCAGCAGTCCCGGGACAGGTTTCCTCTATGGCTACACCTTC. Translated: CASSPGTGFLYGYTF.

With respect to this clonotype: A read error is likely, as this CDR3 ends without the conserved phenylalanine or tryptophan. The DNA is omitted, as the CDR3 cannot be located on it reliably, and the CDR3 follows TCRdb's listing. The chain links TRBV29-1 to TRBJ2-1. Germline V gene data show CDR1 as SQVTM and CDR2 as ANQGSEA. The CDR3 is 11 residues long, counting both termini. Here the CDR3 reads CSVRTLGEQFL.

This clonotype was detected only a few times. This sequence joins TRBV29-1 and TRBJ2-7; possibly TRBD2 for D (6 bases). Looked up from germline, CDR1 is SQVTM and CDR2 is ANQGSEA. The V end was cut by 7 bases, the J end by 6 bases, with 16 bases between. This CDR3 has 12 amino acids. The CDR3, as DNA: TGCAGCGGGCGCGGAGGGTACCCCGAGCAGTACGTC. The encoded protein is CSGRGGYPEQYV.

A few counts support this clonotype. The V and J genes are TRBV6-5 and TRBJ1-5, with D tentatively TRBD1 (5 bases). Trimming shortened V by 6 bases and J by 0 bases, and 9 bases separated the two germline ends. This CDR3 spans 14 amino acids. Germline V gene data show CDR1 as MNHEY and CDR2 as SVGAGI. CDR3 in DNA: TGTGCCAGCAGCTCCGGGGGTAGCAATCAGCCCCAGCATTTT. Translation: CASSSGGSNQPQHF.

The J gene is TRBJ2-1, the V gene TRBV4-1; 7 nucleotides agree with TRBD1. The germline CDR1 and CDR2 sequences are MGHRA and YSYEKL. The V segment lost 3 bases and the J segment 8 bases; nucleotides outside the gene matches: 4. The CDR3 extends over 13 amino acids. The CDR3 nucleotides are TGCGCCAGCAGCCAGGTACAGGGGTATGAGCAGTTCTTC. It encodes CASSQVQGYEQFF.

This clonotype turned up a few times. The chain has TRBV5-6 and TRBJ2-7; D is undetermined. The CDR3 spans 14 residues. V gave up 1 base and J gave up 3 bases, with 11 bases separating them. Germline CDR1 SGHDT, CDR2 YYEEEE. CDR3 bases: TGTGCCAGCAGCTTGTATCTGGGATACTACGAGCAGTACGTC. Amino acids: CASSLYLGYYEQYV.

V is TRBV12-3 or TRBV12-4 and J is TRBJ2-7; D is ambiguous. The length of the CDR3 is 15 residues. Trimming removed 0 bases at V and 5 bases at J, with 14 bases between. CDR3 DNA: TGTGCCAGCAGTTTAGCGCCGGCTCATCCCAACGAGCAGTACTTC. Translating gives CASSLAPAHPNEQYF.

This chain links TRBV7-9 with TRBJ1-2; D gene uncertain. Germline CDR1 SEHNR, CDR2 FQNEAQ (reference sequence). Trimming stripped 1 base from V and 6 bases from J, with 15 bases between. There are 15 residues in the CDR3. The chain's CDR3 is CASSLERAHDNGYTF. In DNA, the CDR3 is TGTGCCAGCAGCTTAGAGCGTGCCCATGATAATGGCTACACCTTC.

The sample holds a few counts of this clonotype. J is TRBJ2-5 and V is TRBV5-1; possible D gene TRBD2, 6 bases. Deletions cut 2 bases from V and 1 base from J, with 12 bases between. Germline V gene lookup returns CDR1 SGHRS and CDR2 YFSETQ. This CDR3 spans 15 amino acids. DNA of the CDR3: TGCGCCAGCAGCTTTCTGGGAGGCCCCCAAGAGACCCAGTACTTC. The encoded protein is CASSFLGGPQETQYF.

Here the CDR3 DNA reads TGCGCCAGCAGCATAGGACAGGGGGCCGGGGAGCTGTTTTTT. Its translation: CASSIGQGAGELFF. V and J are TRBV5-1 and TRBJ2-2; 10 bases map to TRBD1. The CDR3 covers 14 residues. The V and J ends lost 4 bases and 6 bases, in that order; junction bases with no gene match: 3. Looked up from germline, CDR1 is SGHRS and CDR2 is YFSETQ.

This clonotype was seen only a few times. V and J are TRBV5-8 and TRBJ2-5, with 13 nucleotides matching TRBD2. The CDR3 spans 15 residues. V lost 3 bases, J lost 3 bases, and 2 bases stayed unmatched. Germline values: CDR1 SGHTS, CDR2 YDEGEE. CDR3 nucleotides: TGTGCCAGCAGCTCGGGACTAGCGGGGAAAGAGACCCAGTACTTC. Translated: CASSSGLAGKETQYF.

The chain links TRBV30 to TRBJ2-7; 11 nucleotides align to TRBD1. CDR3 length equals 13 residues. Per the germline V gene, CDR1 is GTSNPN and CDR2 is SVGIG (reference sequence). The V gene end was trimmed by 5 bases and the J gene end by 3 bases; junction bases not matched to a gene: 3. This CDR3 is CAWGTGGNYEQYF. Written as DNA, the CDR3 is TGTGCCTGGGGGACAGGGGGAAACTACGAGCAGTACTTC.

J is TRBJ2-4 and V is TRBV5-1; D possibly corresponds to TRBD1 (7 bases). Trimming shortened V by 1 base and J by 1 base, and 12 bases separated the two germline ends. The CDR3 loop spans 16 amino acids. Germline V gene data show CDR1 as SGHRS and CDR2 as YFSETQ. The CDR3 loop reads CASSLRQGGAKNIQYF. The CDR3 bases are TGCGCCAGCAGCTTGCGCCAGGGGGGTGCCAAAAACATTCAGTACTTC.

The chain has TRBV4-3 and TRBJ2-7, with 7 nucleotides matching TRBD1. The CDR3 has 15 residues. Germline CDR1 LGHNA, CDR2 YSLEER. The trim removed 1 base at V and 3 bases at J, leaving 6 bases unmatched. As DNA, the CDR3 is TGCGCCAGCAGCCAAGTTACGGACAGGTGCTACGAGCAGTACGTC. This sequence encodes CASSQVTDRCYEQYV.

There are many counts of this clonotype. This chain joins TRBV6-5 and TRBJ1-6; D perhaps matches TRBD1 (6 bases). The V and J ends lost 6 bases and 12 bases respectively, with 9 bases between them. CDR1 is MNHEY and CDR2 is SVGAGI in the germline V gene. The CDR3 is 11 residues long. The CDR3 protein is CASRQGGPLHF. In nucleotides, the CDR3 is TGTGCCAGCAGACAGGGTGGACCCCTCCACTTT.

The chain couples TRBV28 to TRBJ2-5; tentatively, D is TRBD2 (6 bases). Germline-derived CDR1 and CDR2 are MDHEN and SYDVKM. This CDR3 is built from 16 residues. V shed 6 bases and J shed 1 base, with 18 bases lying between them. CDR3: CASSLPAAGTQETQYF. As DNA, the CDR3 is TGTGCCAGCAGCCTCCCGGCCGCGGGGACCCAAGAGACCCAGTACTTC.